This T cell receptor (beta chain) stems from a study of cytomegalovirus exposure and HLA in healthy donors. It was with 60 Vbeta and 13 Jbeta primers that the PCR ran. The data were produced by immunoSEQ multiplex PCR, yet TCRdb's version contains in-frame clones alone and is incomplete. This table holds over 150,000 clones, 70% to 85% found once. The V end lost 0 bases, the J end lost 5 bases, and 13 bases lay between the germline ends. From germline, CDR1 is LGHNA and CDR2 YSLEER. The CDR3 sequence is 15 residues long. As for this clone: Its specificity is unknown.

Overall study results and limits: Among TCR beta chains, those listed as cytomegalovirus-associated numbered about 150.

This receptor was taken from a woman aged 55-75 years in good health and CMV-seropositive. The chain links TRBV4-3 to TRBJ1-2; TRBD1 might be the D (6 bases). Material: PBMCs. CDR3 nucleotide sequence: TGCGCCAGCAGCCAAGACGCTAACAGGGCGTATGGCTACACCTTC. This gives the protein CASSQDANRAYGYTF.